These 19 T cell receptor beta chains share one sample of origin, sequenced in a study of shared clonotypes between healthy human individuals. Sequenced by immunoSEQ multiplex PCR; TCRdb stores in-frame clones only, minus some. The table lists approximately 1,500,000 clones, 95% to 99% of them singletons. Sequenced input: naive CD4+ T cells sorted from blood. Subset: CD45RA+ positively selected. These receptors originate from a man aged 30 to 45 in good health.

A single count supports this clone. V and J are TRBV19 and TRBJ2-6; D possibly corresponds to TRBD1 (5 bases). The length of the CDR3 is 15 residues. The V end was cut by 5 bases, the J end by 1 base, with 9 bases between. Germline-derived CDR1 and CDR2 are LNHDA and SQIVND (reference sequence). CDR3 protein: CASSPDRSGANVLTF. The CDR3 region has the DNA TGTGCCAGTAGTCCCGACAGATCTGGGGCCAACGTCCTGACTTTC.

Worth noting for this clone: The germline gene is not matched at one end of the junction; a read error may be the cause. Within the sample, other DNA sequences also encode this same CDR3. This chain links TRBV5-1 with TRBJ1-4; D gene uncertain. Germline loops: CDR1 SGHRS, CDR2 YFSETQ. The CDR3 has 15 amino acids. The CDR3 sequence: CASSYAGGRDEKLFF. The CDR3 region has the DNA TGCGCTAGCAGCTATGCCGGCGGGAGGGATGAAAAACTGTTTTTT.

The chain is built from TRBV28 and TRBJ2-7, with D possibly matching TRBD2 (5 bases). This CDR3 spans 11 amino acids. Germline V gene sequence: CDR1 MDHEN, CDR2 SYDVKM. V gave up 5 bases and J gave up 3 bases, with 5 bases separating them. CDR3 nucleotides: TGTGCCAGCAGTGAGGGCTACGAGCAGTACTTC. This sequence encodes CASSEGYEQYF. Full variable domain (missing parts from reference TRBV28 and TRBJ2-7): DVKVTQSSRYLVKRTGEKVFLECVQDMDHENMFWYRQDPGLGLRLIYFSYDVKMKEKGDIPEGYSVSREKKERFSLILESASTNQTSMYLCASSEGYEQYFGPGTRLTVT.

The chain couples TRBV9 to TRBJ2-7; no clear D. V lost 0 bases to trimming and J lost 3 bases, with 7 bases between them. Germline CDR1 SGDLS, CDR2 YYNGEE. This CDR3 has 13 residues. The CDR3 region has the DNA TGTGCCAGCAGCGTAGAACCAGGCTACGAGCAGTACTTC. It specifies CASSVEPGYEQYF.

This rearrangement joins TRBV28 to TRBJ1-4; D gene ambiguous. With 5 bases removed from V and 3 bases from J, the gap between germline ends came to 13 bases. Germline-derived CDR1 and CDR2 are MDHEN and SYDVKM. The CDR3 totals 15 residues. The CDR3 sequence: CASSLITSANEKLFF. Written as DNA, the CDR3 is TGTGCCAGCAGTCTCATTACATCGGCTAATGAAAAACTGTTTTTT. Full variable domain (missing parts from reference TRBV28 and TRBJ1-4): DVKVTQSSRYLVKRTGEKVFLECVQDMDHENMFWYRQDPGLGLRLIYFSYDVKMKEKGDIPEGYSVSREKKERFSLILESASTNQTSMYLCASSLITSANEKLFFGSGTQLSVL.

V gene TRBV7-2 combines with J gene TRBJ2-5; TRBD1 might be the D (5 bases). The CDR3 consists of 14 residues. V lost 6 bases and J 2 bases, leaving 13 bases between the germline ends. The germline CDR1 and CDR2 sequences are SGHTA and FQGNSA. CDR3 residues: CASRKSGLQETQYF. The DNA of the CDR3 is TGTGCCAGCAGAAAATCAGGGTTACAAGAGACCCAGTACTTC.

CDR3: CASSLDPGSEAFF. CDR3 bases: TGCGCCAGCAGCTTGGATCCGGGGTCTGAAGCTTTCTTT. J is TRBJ1-1 and V is TRBV5-1; D uncertain. CDR1 is SGHRS, CDR2 YFSETQ, per germline. The CDR3 loop spans 13 amino acids. Trimming took off 0 bases at V and 6 bases at J, with 9 bases between the two ends. The full variable domain, completed using reference TRBV5-1 and TRBJ1-1, is KAGVTQTPRYLIKTRGQQVTLSCSPISGHRSVSWYQQTPGQGLQFLFEYFSETQRNKGNFPGRFSGRQFSNSRSEMNVSTLELGDSALYLCASSLDPGSEAFFGQGTRLTVV.

The chain employs TRBV30 and TRBJ1-5; a weak D match, TRBD1 (5 bases). V was shortened by 2 bases and J by 9 bases, with 17 bases between the two germline ends. Germline V gives CDR1 GTSNPN, CDR2 SVGIG (reference sequence). The CDR3 is made up of 14 amino acids. CDR3 nucleotide sequence: TGTGCCTGGAGTCTCGGGACTCCTTTTTTGCCCCAGCATTTT. Translating gives CAWSLGTPFLPQHF.

The chain is built from TRBV9 and TRBJ2-6, with 12 bases matching TRBD2. Losses at the gene ends were 3 bases for V and 1 base for J; bases not matched to a gene: 5. This CDR3 has 18 residues. The V gene's germline CDR1 is SGDLS and CDR2 YYNGEE. The CDR3 loop reads CASSDGLAGQSGANVLTF. CDR3 sequence (DNA): TGTGCCAGCAGCGACGGACTAGCGGGACAGTCTGGGGCCAACGTCCTGACTTTC.

This chain uses TRBV10-3 with TRBJ2-1; 13 bases line up with TRBD2. The germline CDR1 and CDR2 sequences are ENHRY and SYGVKD. CDR3 size: 14 residues. V was clipped by 6 bases and J by 7 bases; unmatched bases: 3. CDR3 sequence: CAISTSGRDNEQFF. CDR3 DNA: TGTGCCATCAGCACTAGCGGGAGGGATAATGAGCAGTTCTTC.

The chain carries TRBV28 and TRBJ2-1; TRBD2 agrees at 14 bases. Germline lookup yields CDR1 MDHEN and CDR2 SYDVKM. V lost 2 bases and J lost 5; bases outside the gene matches: 11. This CDR3 is built from 19 residues. CDR3 nucleotides: TGTGCCAGCAGTTTAAAGTGGGGACTAGCGGGAGCACCACACAATGAGCAGTTCTTC. Translation: CASSLKWGLAGAPHNEQFF.

J is TRBJ2-3 and V is TRBV10-3; the D gene could be TRBD1 or TRBD2 (5 bases each). Germline CDR1 is ENHRY and CDR2 is SYGVKD. The CDR3 totals 12 residues. The V and J ends lost 7 bases and 2 bases respectively, with 7 bases between them. This CDR3 reads CAITGTTDTQYF. Written as DNA, the CDR3 is TGTGCCATCACCGGGACCACAGATACGCAGTATTTT.

The chain recombines TRBV19 with TRBJ1-3; no clear D. Trimming shortened V by 3 bases and J by 0 bases, and 9 bases separated the two germline ends. CDR3 length: 15 amino acids. Germline values: CDR1 LNHDA, CDR2 SQIVND (reference sequence). The CDR3 DNA is TGTGCCAGTAGTATCGGGCCGCGCTCTGGAAACACCATATATTTT. Amino acids: CASSIGPRSGNTIYF.

This clone has just one count. The sample contains more than one DNA sequence encoding this CDR3. This chain links TRBV28 with TRBJ1-5; D is undetermined. The CDR3 contains 13 residues. Germline V gene sequence: CDR1 MDHEN, CDR2 SYDVKM. The V end was cut by 5 bases, the J end by 1 base, with 6 bases between. The CDR3 nucleotides read TGTGCCAGCAGTCTGGGGAGCAATCAGCCCCAGCATTTT. Its translation is CASSLGSNQPQHF.

The chain carries TRBV2 and TRBJ2-1, with 13 bases matching TRBD2. J lost 10 bases, V lost 8 bases, and 11 bases had no gene match. The germline V gene encodes CDR1 SNHLY and CDR2 FYNNEI. CDR3 length equals 15 residues. The CDR3 DNA sequence: TGTGCCAGCGGCGGAACTAGCGGGAGGGCCCAAGAGCAGTTCTTC. The encoded protein is CASGGTSGRAQEQFF.

The chain is built from TRBV11-2 and TRBJ2-3; D may be TRBD1 or TRBD2 (5 bases each). The CDR3 sequence is 14 residues long. V was clipped by 4 bases and J by 0 bases, with 8 bases between them. Per the germline V gene, CDR1 is SGHAT and CDR2 is FQNNGV. CDR3 region: CASSWGSSTDTQYF. The CDR3 DNA sequence: TGTGCCAGCAGCTGGGGGAGTAGCACAGATACGCAGTATTTT.

This rearrangement joins TRBV2 to TRBJ2-1, with D possibly matching TRBD1 (6 bases). The CDR3 contains 15 residues. Germline V CDR1 and CDR2: SNHLY, FYNNEI. Trimming stripped 8 bases from V and 1 base from J, with 15 bases between. CDR3: CASYRDRTSYNEQFF. Written as DNA, the CDR3 is TGTGCCAGCTACAGGGATAGAACTTCCTACAATGAGCAGTTCTTC.

This clone was observed once. The chain couples TRBV9 to TRBJ2-7; tentative D call: TRBD1 (6 bases). The germline V gene has CDR1 SGDLS and CDR2 YYNGEE. Trimming removed 2 bases at V and 3 bases at J, with 9 bases between. This CDR3 is 13 amino acids long. In DNA form, the CDR3 reads TGTGCCAGCAGCGTGGGACACTTCTACGAGCAGTACTTC. This encodes CASSVGHFYEQYF. The variable domain in full, completed from reference TRBV9 and TRBJ2-7, reads DSGVTQTPKHLITATGQRVTLRCSPRSGDLSVYWYQQSLDQGLQFLIQYYNGEERAKGNILERFSAQQFPDLHSELNLSSLELGDSALYFCASSVGHFYEQYFGPGTRLTVT.

J is TRBJ2-5 and V is TRBV7-8; D might be TRBD2 (5 bases). CDR1 is SGHVS, CDR2 FQNEAQ, per germline. CDR3 size: 14 residues. V was trimmed by 1 base and J by 3 bases, leaving 9 bases between them. CDR3 in amino acids: CASSLGGSKETQYF. CDR3 DNA: TGTGCCAGCAGCTTAGGAGGGAGTAAAGAGACCCAGTACTTC. The full variable domain, its missing parts supplied by reference TRBV7-8 and TRBJ2-5, is GAGVSQSPRYKVAKRGQDVALRCDPISGHVSLFWYQQALGQGPEFLTYFQNEAQLDKSGLPSDRFFAERPEGSVSTLKIQRTQQEDSAVYLCASSLGGSKETQYFGPGTRLLVL.